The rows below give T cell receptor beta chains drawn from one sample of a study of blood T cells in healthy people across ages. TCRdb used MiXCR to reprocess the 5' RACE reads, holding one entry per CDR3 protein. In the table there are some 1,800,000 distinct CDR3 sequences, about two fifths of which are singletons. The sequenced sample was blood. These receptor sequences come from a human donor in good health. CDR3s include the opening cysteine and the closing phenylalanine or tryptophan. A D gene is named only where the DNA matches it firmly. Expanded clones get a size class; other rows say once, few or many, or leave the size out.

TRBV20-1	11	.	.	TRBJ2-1	TGCAGTGCTAGAGGAAACCAGGAGCTGTTCTTC	CSARGNQELFF
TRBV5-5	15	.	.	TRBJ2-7	TGTGCCAGCAGCTCCCAGTGGGACTCGTACTACGAGCAGTACTTC	CASSSQWDSYYEQYF
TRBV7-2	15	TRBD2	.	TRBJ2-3	TGTGCTAGCAGCTTAGCGGGGCGGACCCCAGATACGCAGTATTTT	CASSLAGRTPDTQYF
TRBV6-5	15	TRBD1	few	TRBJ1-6	TGTGCCAGCAGTACCACAGGGGGCTCTGGTTCACCCCTCCACTTT	CASSTTGGSGSPLHF
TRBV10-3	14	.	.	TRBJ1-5	TGTGCCATCAGTAAGAGGGGGGACGTAGAGCCCCAGCATTTT	CAISKRGDVEPQHF
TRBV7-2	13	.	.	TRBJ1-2	TGTGCCAGCAGCGGTACGGGGGCATTTGGCTGCACCTTC	CASSGTGAFGCTF
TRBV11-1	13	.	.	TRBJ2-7	TGTGCCGGCAGCTCAGGGTTTTACGACGAGCAGTACTTC	CAGSSGFYDEQYF
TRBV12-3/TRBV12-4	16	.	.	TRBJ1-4	TGTGCCAGCAGTCTTAGATTTGGGGAGGCGGATGAAAAACTGTTTTTT	CASSLRFGEADEKLFF
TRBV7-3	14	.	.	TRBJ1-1	TGTGCCAGCAGCTTTACAACGGTTGGGACTGAAGCTTTCTTT	CASSFTTVGTEAFF
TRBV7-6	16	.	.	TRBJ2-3	TGTGCCTGCAGCCCTCTTGTCCGGGGGAGCACAGATACGCAGTATTTT	CACSPLVRGSTDTQYF
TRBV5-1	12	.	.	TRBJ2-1	TGCGCCAGCAGCTCAAACTCGGGTGAGCAGTTCTTC	CASSSNSGEQFF
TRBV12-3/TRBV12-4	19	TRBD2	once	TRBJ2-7	TGTGCCAGCAGTTCCGCATCTGGGACTAGCGGGGGGGCCCCCTACGAGCAGTACTTC	CASSSASGTSGGAPYEQYF
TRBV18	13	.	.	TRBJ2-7	TGTGCCAGCTCACGAGGGACGGAATACGAGCAGTACTTC	CASSRGTEYEQYF
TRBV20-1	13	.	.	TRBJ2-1	TGCAGTGCTAGGGGACTCAAACCTAATGAGCAGTTCTTC	CSARGLKPNEQFF